This T cell receptor beta chain was captured by sequencing in a study of shared clonotypes between healthy human individuals. This table comes from immunoSEQ multiplex PCR, and its TCRdb copy is limited to in-frame clones, with some not included. The sample holds about 1,800,000 clones, 85% to 95% seen once. Trimming removed 3 bases at V and 3 bases at J, with 10 bases between. Germline V gives CDR1 MNHEY, CDR2 SMNVEV (reference sequence). The CDR3 is made up of 14 amino acids. Naive CD8 isolation took CD45RO-negative cells positively selected for CCR7 and excluded terminally differentiated effector memory CD45RA+ cells. All participating donors were Caucasian adults from Nashville, Tennessee. This clone was recorded only once.

The TCR comes from a man aged 18-30 years in good health. The gene calls are TRBV27 and TRBJ2-3; D remains ambiguous. The sample taken for sequencing was naive CD8+ T cells sorted from blood. CDR3 sequence: CASSLAHGTDTQYF. Here the CDR3 DNA reads TGTGCCAGCAGTTTGGCACACGGGACAGATACGCAGTATTTT.